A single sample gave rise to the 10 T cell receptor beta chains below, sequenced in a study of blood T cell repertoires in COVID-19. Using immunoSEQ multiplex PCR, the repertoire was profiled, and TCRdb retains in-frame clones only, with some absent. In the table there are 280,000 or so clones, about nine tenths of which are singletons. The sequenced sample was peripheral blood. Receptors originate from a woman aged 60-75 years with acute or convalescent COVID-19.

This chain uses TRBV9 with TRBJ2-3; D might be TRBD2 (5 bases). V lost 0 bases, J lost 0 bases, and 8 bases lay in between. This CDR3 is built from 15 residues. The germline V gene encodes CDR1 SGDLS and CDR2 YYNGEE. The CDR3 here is CASSVEPGSTDTQYF. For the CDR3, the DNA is TGTGCCAGCAGCGTAGAGCCGGGGAGCACAGATACGCAGTATTTT. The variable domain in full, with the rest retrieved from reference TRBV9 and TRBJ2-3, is DSGVTQTPKHLITATGQRVTLRCSPRSGDLSVYWYQQSLDQGLQFLIQYYNGEERAKGNILERFSAQQFPDLHSELNLSSLELGDSALYFCASSVEPGSTDTQYFGPGTRLTVL.

The CDR3 reads CASSASEQSSYEQYF. The CDR3 DNA is TGTGCCAGCAGCGCCTCGGAGCAGAGCTCCTACGAGCAGTACTTC. The chain employs TRBV9 and TRBJ2-7, with D uncertain. V lost 3 bases and J lost 0, with 13 bases in between. Germline CDR1 SGDLS, CDR2 YYNGEE. The CDR3 runs to 15 residues.

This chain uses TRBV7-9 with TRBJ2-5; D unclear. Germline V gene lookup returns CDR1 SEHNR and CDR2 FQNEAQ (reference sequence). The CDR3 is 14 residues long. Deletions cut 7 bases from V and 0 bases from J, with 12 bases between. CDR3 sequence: CASTFPSNQETQYF. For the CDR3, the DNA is TGTGCCAGCACCTTCCCTAGTAACCAAGAGACCCAGTACTTC. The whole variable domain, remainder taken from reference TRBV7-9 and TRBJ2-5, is DTGVSQNPRHKITKRGQNVTFRCDPISEHNRLYWYRQTLGQGPEFLTYFQNEAQLEKSRLLSDRFSAERPKGSFSTLEIQRTEQGDSAMYLCASTFPSNQETQYFGPGTRLLVL.

The CDR3, as DNA: TGTGCCTGGAGTAGGGGACAGGGAGTTTTGGCTGAAGCTTTCTTT. Translated: CAWSRGQGVLAEAFF. This rearrangement joins TRBV30 to TRBJ1-1, with TRBD1 matching 9 bases. The CDR3 covers 15 residues. V dropped 2 bases and J dropped 6; count of bases not matched to a gene: 10. Germline V gene sequence: CDR1 GTSNPN, CDR2 SVGIG (reference sequence).

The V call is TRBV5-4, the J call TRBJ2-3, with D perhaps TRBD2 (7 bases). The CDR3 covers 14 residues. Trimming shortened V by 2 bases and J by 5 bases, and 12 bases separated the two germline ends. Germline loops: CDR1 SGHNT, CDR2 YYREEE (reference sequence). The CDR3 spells CASSLPGGGDTQYF. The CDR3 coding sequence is TGTGCCAGCAGCTTACCGGGGGGCGGAGATACGCAGTATTTT.

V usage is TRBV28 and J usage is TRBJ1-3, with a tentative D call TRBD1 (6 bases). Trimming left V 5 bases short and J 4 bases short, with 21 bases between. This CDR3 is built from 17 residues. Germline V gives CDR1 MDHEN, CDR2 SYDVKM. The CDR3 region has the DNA TGTGCCAGCAGTGGGGGCGGTTGGGATCCGACGGGAAACACCATATATTTT. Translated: CASSGGGWDPTGNTIYF. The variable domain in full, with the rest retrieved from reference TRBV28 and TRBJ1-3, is DVKVTQSSRYLVKRTGEKVFLECVQDMDHENMFWYRQDPGLGLRLIYFSYDVKMKEKGDIPEGYSVSREKKERFSLILESASTNQTSMYLCASSGGGWDPTGNTIYFGEGSWLTVV.

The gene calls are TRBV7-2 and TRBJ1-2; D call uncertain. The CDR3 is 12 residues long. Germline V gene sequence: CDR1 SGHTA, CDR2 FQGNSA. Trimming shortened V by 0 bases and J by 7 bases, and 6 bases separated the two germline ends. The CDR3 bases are TGTGCCAGCAGCTTAGCAGCGGGTGGCTACACCTTC. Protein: CASSLAAGGYTF.

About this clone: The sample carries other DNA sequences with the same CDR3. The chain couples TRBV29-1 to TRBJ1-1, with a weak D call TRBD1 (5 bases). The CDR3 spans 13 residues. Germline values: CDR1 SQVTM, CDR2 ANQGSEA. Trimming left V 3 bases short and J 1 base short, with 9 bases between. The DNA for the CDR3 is TGCAGCGTTGATAGGGGTGGGAACACTGAAGCTTTCTTT. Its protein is CSVDRGGNTEAFF.

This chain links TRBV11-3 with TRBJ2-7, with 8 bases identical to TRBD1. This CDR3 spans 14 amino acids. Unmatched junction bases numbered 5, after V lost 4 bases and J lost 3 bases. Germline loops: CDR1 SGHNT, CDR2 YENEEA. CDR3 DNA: TGTGCCAGCAGCTCCTCAGGGGGCCACTACGAGCAGTACTTC. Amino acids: CASSSSGGHYEQYF.

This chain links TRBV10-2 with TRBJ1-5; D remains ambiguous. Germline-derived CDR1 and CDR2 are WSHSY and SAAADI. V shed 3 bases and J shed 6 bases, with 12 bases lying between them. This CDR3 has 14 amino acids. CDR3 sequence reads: CASSDVPFGQPQHF. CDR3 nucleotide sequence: TGCGCCAGCAGTGATGTACCCTTCGGTCAGCCCCAGCATTTT.